This is a list of T cell receptor beta chains from one sample in a study of response to subunit inactivated influenza vaccine. Via MiXCR, TCRdb re-called the RT-PCR reads, giving one row per CDR3 protein. This table holds fewer than 600,000 distinct CDR3 sequences, 7.2% found once. The starting material was PBMCs from blood, obtained 23 months after vaccination. The receptors here all came from a man aged 45 to 75 who received an inactivated influenza vaccine. Each CDR3 is given with its conserved first and last residue. A D gene is named only where the DNA matches it firmly. Size is stated for part of the rows, as once, few or many counts, or as a class when the clone is expanded.

V: TRBV12-3/TRBV12-4
D: .
size: few
J: TRBJ2-5
DNA: TGTGCCAGCAGTTTAAAGACAGAACAAGAGACCCAGTACTTC
CDR3: CASSLKTEQETQYF

V: TRBV29-1
D: TRBD2
size: many
J: TRBJ2-7
DNA: TGCAGCGCACTAGCGGAGCCCTCCTACGAGCAGTACTTC
CDR3: CSALAEPSYEQYF

V: TRBV20-1
D: .
size: few
J: TRBJ2-5
DNA: TGCAGTGCTAGAATGGTCGGATCGGGGTCTGAGGAGACCCAGTACTTC
CDR3: CSARMVGSGSEETQYF

V: TRBV7-6
D: TRBD1
size: many
J: TRBJ1-6
DNA: TGTGCCAGCAGTCGGGCGGACAGGGAATATAATTCACCCCTCCACTTT
CDR3: CASSRADREYNSPLHF

V: TRBV4-1
D: TRBD1
size: .
J: TRBJ1-1
DNA: TGCGCCAGCAGCCGGGGACAGGGGGCGAGGCTCACTGAAGCTTTCTTT
CDR3: CASSRGQGARLTEAFF

V: TRBV15
D: TRBD1
size: .
J: TRBJ2-5
DNA: TGTGCCACCAGCAGAGAACAGGGGGTGGGGACCCAGTACTTC
CDR3: CATSREQGVGTQYF

V: TRBV20-1
D: TRBD2
size: many
J: TRBJ2-3
DNA: TGCAGTGCTAGAGATCCTCTAGCGGGAGTGACTACAGATACGCAGTATTTT
CDR3: CSARDPLAGVTTDTQYF

V: TRBV5-1
D: TRBD1
size: many
J: TRBJ2-2
DNA: TGCGCCAGCAGGTCGACAGGGGGCGCCTCCGGGGAGCTGTTTTTT
CDR3: CASRSTGGASGELFF

V: TRBV6-4
D: .
size: many
J: TRBJ1-6
DNA: TGTGCCAGCAGCCCCGGGCCCGGCGGTTCACCCCTCCACTTT
CDR3: CASSPGPGGSPLHF

V: TRBV25-1
D: .
size: .
J: TRBJ2-1
DNA: TGTGCCAGCAGTGAATTAGGGTTCTCTAGCTCCTACAATGAGCAGTTCTTC
CDR3: CASSELGFSSSYNEQFF

V: TRBV20-1
D: TRBD1
size: many
J: TRBJ2-3
DNA: TGCAGTGCTAAAGGGACAGGTGTAGCAGATACGCAGTATTTT
CDR3: CSAKGTGVADTQYF

V: TRBV7-9
D: TRBD1
size: .
J: TRBJ1-4
DNA: TGTGCCAGCAGCTTAGCACAGGGGGATGAAAAACTGTTTTTT
CDR3: CASSLAQGDEKLFF

V: TRBV20-1
D: TRBD1
size: .
J: TRBJ1-1
DNA: TGCAGTGCTAGACCAGGGGGCACTGAAGCTTTCTTT
CDR3: CSARPGGTEAFF

V: TRBV7-2
D: .
size: .
J: TRBJ2-7
DNA: TGTGCCAGCAGCTTCGCCCACACGCTAAAACAGGGTCCCTCCTACGAGCAGTACTTC
CDR3: CASSFAHTLKQGPSYEQYF

V: TRBV20-1
D: TRBD1
size: .
J: TRBJ1-2
DNA: TGCAGTGCCCCTAAACAGGGGGCGGACTATGGCTACACCTTC
CDR3: CSAPKQGADYGYTF

V: TRBV4-2
D: .
size: many
J: TRBJ2-1
DNA: TGTGCCAGCAGCCAGCTCAACCTTCCGGGGGCCGGGAATGAGCAGTTCTTC
CDR3: CASSQLNLPGAGNEQFF

V: TRBV28
D: .
size: .
J: TRBJ1-2
DNA: TGTGCCAGCAGCCAAAGCAGGGAGATCTATGGCTACACCTTC
CDR3: CASSQSREIYGYTF

V: TRBV29-1
D: TRBD1
size: few
J: TRBJ1-2
DNA: TGCAGCGTTGAAGATCCCGGGACAGGGAGGATCTATGGCTACACCTTC
CDR3: CSVEDPGTGRIYGYTF

V: TRBV28
D: .
size: .
J: TRBJ2-3
DNA: TGTGCCAGCAGTCCAAGGAGAGATACGCAGTATTTT
CDR3: CASSPRRDTQYF

V: TRBV27
D: TRBD2
size: few
J: TRBJ2-1
DNA: TGTGCCAGCAGTTTCGGGAGGGCCCGTATTGAGCAGTTCTTC
CDR3: CASSFGRARIEQFF

V: TRBV2
D: .
size: many
J: TRBJ2-1
DNA: TGTGCCAGCAGGTTAGGGAATGAGCAGTTCTTC
CDR3: CASRLGNEQFF

V: TRBV20-1
D: TRBD2
size: many
J: TRBJ2-1
DNA: TGCAGTGCTAGACAGCAAATCTTACTAGCGGGAGGGGACAATGAGCAGTTCTTC
CDR3: CSARQQILLAGGDNEQFF

V: TRBV9
D: TRBD1
size: many
J: TRBJ2-7
DNA: TGTGCCAGCAGCAGACAGGGGGCCGACGAGCAGTACTTC
CDR3: CASSRQGADEQYF

V: TRBV25-1
D: TRBD2
size: many
J: TRBJ2-7
DNA: TGTGCCAGCACCACCGGGGGGGCTAGAGGCTACGAGCAGTACTTC
CDR3: CASTTGGARGYEQYF

V: TRBV19
D: .
size: .
J: TRBJ1-2
DNA: TGTGCCAGTAGTATCGGGTGGACCTATGGCTACACCTTC
CDR3: CASSIGWTYGYTF

V: TRBV4-2
D: TRBD1
size: many
J: TRBJ1-3
DNA: TGTGCCAGCAGCCAGGACAGGTGGGCTGGAAACACCATATATTTT
CDR3: CASSQDRWAGNTIYF

V: TRBV29-1
D: .
size: many
J: TRBJ2-7
DNA: TGCAGCTTCCGGGACCTGAGCTCCTACGAGCAGTACTTC
CDR3: CSFRDLSSYEQYF

V: TRBV6-2/TRBV6-3
D: .
size: few
J: TRBJ2-7
DNA: TGTGCCAGCAGTTACCCTTTCAAGGCAGGGGCCAGCTCCTACGAGCAGTACTTC
CDR3: CASSYPFKAGASSYEQYF

V: TRBV6-5
D: .
size: .
J: TRBJ1-3
DNA: TGTGCCAGCAGTTTTCCTCAGCTTCTCTCTGGAAACACCATATATTTT
CDR3: CASSFPQLLSGNTIYF

V: TRBV12-3/TRBV12-4
D: TRBD2
size: few
J: TRBJ2-1
DNA: TGTGCCAGCACACGCGGGAGATACTACAATGAGCAGTTCTTC
CDR3: CASTRGRYYNEQFF

V: TRBV7-9
D: .
size: few
J: TRBJ1-1
DNA: TGTGCCAGCAGCTTAGGTGTGGGGATGAACACTGAAGCTTTCTTT
CDR3: CASSLGVGMNTEAFF

V: TRBV4-1
D: .
size: .
J: TRBJ2-6
DNA: TGCGCCAGCAGCCAATCGGGACAACTCATGGGCAATAGGGCCAACGTCCTGACTTTC
CDR3: CASSQSGQLMGNRANVLTF

V: TRBV10-3
D: .
size: many
J: TRBJ1-1
DNA: TGTGCCATCAGTAATAAATTACAGAACACTGAAGCTTTCTTT
CDR3: CAISNKLQNTEAFF

V: TRBV10-3
D: .
size: many
J: TRBJ1-2
DNA: TGTGCCATCAGTGAGTCGCCAGGATATAACTATGGCTACACCTTC
CDR3: CAISESPGYNYGYTF

V: TRBV7-3
D: TRBD2
size: .
J: TRBJ2-1
DNA: TGTGCCAGCAGCTTATCCGCTAGCGGGAGCAATGAGCAGTTCTTC
CDR3: CASSLSASGSNEQFF

V: TRBV24-1
D: .
size: .
J: TRBJ2-2
DNA: TGTGCCACCAAGGGCAGCGCGAACACCGGGGAGCTGTTTTTT
CDR3: CATKGSANTGELFF

V: TRBV10-1
D: .
size: many
J: TRBJ2-5
DNA: TGCGCCACCCCCCCGGGCCTTAATCCCCAAGAGACCCAGTACTTC
CDR3: CATPPGLNPQETQYF

V: TRBV10-3
D: TRBD1
size: few
J: TRBJ2-7
DNA: TGTGCCAAGGGACAGGGGAGTGAGTACGAGCAGTACTTC
CDR3: CAKGQGSEYEQYF

V: TRBV6-2/TRBV6-3
D: .
size: few
J: TRBJ2-7
DNA: TGTGCCAGCAGTAGGGGCTTCCCCTACGAGCAGTACTTC
CDR3: CASSRGFPYEQYF

V: TRBV7-2
D: .
size: many
J: TRBJ1-6
DNA: TGTGCCAGCAGCTTAGGGAAGAATTCACCCCTCCACTTT
CDR3: CASSLGKNSPLHF

V: TRBV20-1
D: TRBD2
size: .
J: TRBJ2-1
DNA: TGCAGTGCGAACTACCCGGGACTAGCGGACAATGAGCAGTTCTTC
CDR3: CSANYPGLADNEQFF

V: TRBV15
D: TRBD2
size: .
J: TRBJ2-1
DNA: TGTGCCACCAGCAGGGACCCCCCTTCCGCGGGAGGGAACAATGAGCAGTTCTTC
CDR3: CATSRDPPSAGGNNEQFF

V: TRBV10-2
D: TRBD1
size: few
J: TRBJ1-4
DNA: TGCGCCAGCAGCTGGACAGGGGACAAACTGTTTTTT
CDR3: CASSWTGDKLFF

V: TRBV6-1
D: TRBD1
size: .
J: TRBJ1-5
DNA: TGTGCCAGCAGTGCACAGGGGTATCAGCCCCAGCATTTT
CDR3: CASSAQGYQPQHF

V: TRBV6-2/TRBV6-3
D: .
size: few
J: TRBJ2-7
DNA: TGTGCCAGCAATAGAGACGGTCCCTACGAGCAGTACTTC
CDR3: CASNRDGPYEQYF

V: TRBV5-1
D: TRBD2
size: many
J: TRBJ2-1
DNA: TGCGCCAGCAGCCTCGGGGTAGCGGGACTCAATGAGCAGTTCTTC
CDR3: CASSLGVAGLNEQFF

V: TRBV7-9
D: .
size: .
J: TRBJ2-7
DNA: TGTGCCAGCAGCTCCGGGATAGAATCCTACGAGCAGTACTTC
CDR3: CASSSGIESYEQYF

V: TRBV7-9
D: TRBD1
size: many
J: TRBJ1-1
DNA: TGTGCCAGCAGCCAGGTAGCCAGGACAGGGATTGTAGCTGAAGCTTTCTTT
CDR3: CASSQVARTGIVAEAFF

V: TRBV18
D: .
size: few
J: TRBJ2-4
DNA: TGTGCCAGCTCACCAGATCTAGGGTATAACATTCAGTACTTC
CDR3: CASSPDLGYNIQYF

V: TRBV28
D: TRBD2
size: .
J: TRBJ2-3
DNA: TGTGCCAGCAGCCTCGCAGCCGGGAGGTTAGATACGCAGTATTTT
CDR3: CASSLAAGRLDTQYF

V: TRBV9
D: .
size: many
J: TRBJ2-2
DNA: TGTGCCAGCAGCGTAGGGGCTAGCCACACCGGGGAGCTGTTTTTT
CDR3: CASSVGASHTGELFF

V: TRBV15
D: TRBD2
size: .
J: TRBJ2-3
DNA: TGTGCCACCAGCAGGGATCTAGAGGGCGGGGGGCAGTATTTT
CDR3: CATSRDLEGGGQYF

V: TRBV10-3
D: TRBD2
size: few
J: TRBJ2-7
DNA: TGTGCCATCAGTGCGGGGGGAATTGGCTACGAGCAGTACTTC
CDR3: CAISAGGIGYEQYF

V: TRBV30
D: .
size: few
J: TRBJ2-1
DNA: TGTGCCTGGAGTGTACAAGGGCTAGCGAGCAATGAGCAGTTCTTC
CDR3: CAWSVQGLASNEQFF